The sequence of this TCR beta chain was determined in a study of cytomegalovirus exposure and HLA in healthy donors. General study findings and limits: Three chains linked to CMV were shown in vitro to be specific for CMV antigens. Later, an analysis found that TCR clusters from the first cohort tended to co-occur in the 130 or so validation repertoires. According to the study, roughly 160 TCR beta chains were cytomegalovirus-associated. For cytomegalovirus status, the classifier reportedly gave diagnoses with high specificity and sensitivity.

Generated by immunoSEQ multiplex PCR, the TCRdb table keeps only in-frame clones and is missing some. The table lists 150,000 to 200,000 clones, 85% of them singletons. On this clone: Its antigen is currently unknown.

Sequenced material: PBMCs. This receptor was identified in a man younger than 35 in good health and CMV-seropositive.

For the CDR3, the DNA is TGTGCCAGCAGTTTAACCGCGGCAGGGGTCTATGGCTACACCTTC. Its translation is CASSLTAAGVYGYTF. This chain uses TRBV28 with TRBJ1-2; D possibly corresponds to TRBD1 (6 bases). Per germline, CDR1 MDHEN and CDR2 SYDVKM. The length of the CDR3 is 15 residues. Trimming pared 2 bases from V and 4 bases from J, leaving 14 bases between.